A single sample is the source of the 32 T cell receptor beta chains below, sequenced in a study of shared clonotypes between healthy human individuals. TCRdb's copy holds only in-frame clones and misses some; the assay was immunoSEQ multiplex PCR. The sample lists about 2.3 million clones; less than 95% were seen once. The sequenced material came from naive CD4+ T cells from PBMCs. Subset of the sample: CD45RA+ positively selected. These receptors came from a man between 18 and 29 years old in good health. Some clones in this sample may be carry-over from other donors' samples.

This clone has just one count. The DNA of the CDR3 is TGTGCCAGTAGTACCACCCAGGGGGCACCTTTCTACACCTTC. Translation gives CASSTTQGAPFYTF. The chain carries TRBV19 and TRBJ1-2; 8 bases agree with TRBD1. This CDR3 region has 14 residues. V was clipped by 4 bases and J by 10 bases; unmatched bases: 11. Germline values: CDR1 LNHDA, CDR2 SQIVND (reference sequence).

This clone was picked up one time. The J gene is TRBJ2-5, the V gene TRBV6-5; 7 nucleotides line up with TRBD1. The germline gives CDR1 MNHEY, CDR2 SVGAGI. This CDR3 comprises 14 residues. Losses at the gene ends were 8 bases for V and 3 bases for J; bases not matched to a gene: 9. This CDR3 is CASHRYRGEETQYF. CDR3 DNA: TGTGCCAGCCATAGATACAGGGGCGAAGAGACCCAGTACTTC.

The rearrangement uses TRBV18 and TRBJ2-2; D might be TRBD1 (5 bases). Germline V gene lookup returns CDR1 KGHSH and CDR2 LQKENI. The CDR3 loop spans 16 amino acids. Trimming pared 1 base from V and 3 bases from J, leaving 12 bases between. Here the CDR3 reads CASSPLQGRDTGELFF. CDR3 in DNA: TGTGCCAGCTCACCACTCCAGGGTCGGGACACCGGGGAGCTGTTTTTT.

The CDR3 sequence is CATSRDARGLHGTQYF. The CDR3 DNA follows: TGTGCCACCAGCAGAGATGCGAGAGGGCTCCATGGGACCCAGTACTTC. The chain is built from TRBV15 and TRBJ2-5; weak D call: TRBD2 (5 bases). Trimming removed 0 bases at V and 7 bases at J, with 18 bases between. Looked up from germline, CDR1 is LNHNV and CDR2 is YYDKDF (reference sequence). The CDR3 contains 16 residues.

The chain employs TRBV11-3 and TRBJ2-7, with no clear D. The CDR3 has 17 amino acids. Between the trimmed V and J ends, which lost 0 bases and 6 bases, there was a span of 21 bases. The germline gives CDR1 SGHNT, CDR2 YENEEA. The CDR3 loop is CASSLEGLAQSLREQYF. The DNA of the CDR3 is TGTGCCAGCAGCTTAGAAGGGTTAGCCCAGAGTCTACGCGAGCAGTACTTC.

The chain has TRBV5-6 and TRBJ2-3; TRBD2 agrees at 8 bases. The CDR3 is made up of 15 amino acids. V was clipped by 4 bases and J by 2 bases; unmatched bases: 6. Germline values: CDR1 SGHDT, CDR2 YYEEEE. CDR3 bases: TGTGCCAGCAGCAAACTAGCGGAAATCACAGATACGCAGTATTTT. Translation: CASSKLAEITDTQYF.

This chain connects TRBV6-6 to TRBJ2-7; 7 positions match TRBD1. The junction had 4 bases not matched to a gene; V was cut back by 5 bases and J by 3 bases. CDR3 size: 13 residues. Germline lookup yields CDR1 MNHNY and CDR2 SVGAGI (reference sequence). The CDR3 coding sequence is TGTGCCAGCAGTCAGGGACAGTTCTACGAGCAGTACTTC. Translated, it gives CASSQGQFYEQYF.

The chain carries TRBV27 and TRBJ2-4, with a tentative D call TRBD2 (5 bases). Germline loops: CDR1 MNHEY, CDR2 SMNVEV (reference sequence). This CDR3 has 19 residues. The ends were cut back, 4 bases at V and 0 bases at J, with 22 bases in the middle. In DNA form, the CDR3 reads TGTGCCAGCAGTTCTCGATCTGACCTGGGAGCGAGAGCCAAAAACATTCAGTACTTC. Its translation is CASSSRSDLGARAKNIQYF.

The chain joins TRBV11-2 to TRBJ1-1; D ambiguous. CDR1 is SGHAT, CDR2 FQNNGV, per germline. The CDR3 covers 13 residues. Trimming cost V 2 bases and J 4 bases, with 8 bases left between them. CDR3 in DNA: TGTGCCAGCAGCTTAAAAGTTTTCACTGAAGCTTTCTTT. Residues: CASSLKVFTEAFF.

The genes are TRBV5-1 and TRBJ1-2; 8 bases are shared with TRBD1. The V segment lost 2 bases and the J segment 8 bases; nucleotides outside the gene matches: 5. There are 13 residues in the CDR3. Germline lookup yields CDR1 SGHRS and CDR2 YFSETQ. The chain's CDR3 is CASSFGQGAGYTF. In DNA, the CDR3 is TGCGCCAGCAGCTTTGGACAGGGTGCCGGCTACACCTTC.

J is TRBJ2-2 and V is TRBV5-1, with unresolved D. The germline V gene has CDR1 SGHRS and CDR2 YFSETQ. The CDR3 spans 18 residues. V lost 1 base to trimming and J lost 0 bases, with 16 bases between them. The CDR3 DNA follows: TGCGCCAGCAGCTTGTACGGCAGACATGAAGCGAACACCGGGGAGCTGTTTTTT. Protein: CASSLYGRHEANTGELFF.

The chain links TRBV2 to TRBJ2-5; D unresolved. V lost 3 bases, J lost 1 base, and 9 bases lay in between. CDR3 size: 14 residues. Looked up from germline, CDR1 is SNHLY and CDR2 is FYNNEI. The CDR3 reads CASSDRTRQETQYF. As DNA, the CDR3 is TGTGCCAGCAGTGACCGGACCCGCCAAGAGACCCAGTACTTC.

This clone was observed a few times. The genes are TRBV6-1 and TRBJ1-1, with 8 bases lining up with TRBD1. Germline V CDR1 and CDR2: MNHNS, SASEGT. Trimming cost V 7 bases and J 7 bases; bases outside gene matches: 8. The CDR3 loop spans 13 amino acids. The DNA of the CDR3 is TGTGCCAGCATTCACAGGGGGGGGAATGAAGCTTTCTTT. Its protein product is CASIHRGGNEAFF.

The rearrangement uses TRBV6-1 and TRBJ2-5; the match to TRBD2 covers 12 bases. Germline CDR1 reads MNHNS; CDR2 reads SASEGT. The J segment lost 4 bases and the V segment lost 5 bases, leaving 5 bases of the junction unmatched. The CDR3 loop spans 15 amino acids. CDR3 in amino acids: CASSRLAGDPETQYF. In nucleotides, the CDR3 is TGTGCCAGCAGTCGACTAGCGGGAGACCCAGAGACCCAGTACTTC.

This sequence joins TRBV11-2 and TRBJ2-2; 7 bases are a match to TRBD1. Germline V gene data show CDR1 as SGHAT and CDR2 as FQNNGV. This CDR3 has 15 residues. V gave up 6 bases and J gave up 2 bases; unmatched junction bases: 6. For the CDR3, the DNA is TGTGCCAGCAGTCACAGGGGCTACAACACCGGGGAGCTGTTTTTT. Protein: CASSHRGYNTGELFF. Using reference TRBV11-2 and TRBJ2-2 for the parts outside the CDR3, the full variable domain is EAGVAQSPRYKIIEKRQSVAFWCNPISGHATLYWYQQILGQGPKLLIQFQNNGVVDDSQLPKDRFSAERLKGVDSTLKIQPAKLEDSAVYLCASSHRGYNTGELFFGEGSRLTVL.

This chain uses TRBV29-1 with TRBJ2-7; 9 bases agree with TRBD2. V lost 6 bases to trimming and J lost 11 bases; unmatched junction nucleotides: 8. From germline, CDR1 is SQVTM and CDR2 ANQGSEA. CDR3 size: 11 residues. Here the CDR3 DNA reads TGCAGCGTAGGGGACTCTAGCGGGGAGTACTTC. It is translated as CSVGDSSGEYF.

The chain combines TRBV19 with TRBJ1-3; tentative D call: TRBD1 (6 bases). CDR1 is LNHDA and CDR2 is SQIVND in the germline V gene (reference sequence). Trimming cost V 4 bases and J 2 bases, with 12 bases left between them. The CDR3 contains 15 residues. The CDR3 DNA follows: TGTGCCAGTAGTAACCAGGGGCGCCCTGGAAACACCATATATTTT. This translates into CASSNQGRPGNTIYF.

The gene calls are TRBV5-4 and TRBJ1-1; unclear D gene. The CDR3 loop spans 14 amino acids. Trimming stripped 2 bases from V and 8 bases from J, with 16 bases between. The germline V gene has CDR1 SGHNT and CDR2 YYREEE (reference sequence). In nucleotides, the CDR3 is TGTGCCAGCAGCTTTCGCGCAGGCCCCTCGGAAGCTTTCTTT. Protein: CASSFRAGPSEAFF.

This clone has just a few counts. The V and J genes are TRBV7-2 and TRBJ2-7, with a tentative D call TRBD1 (6 bases). In germline, CDR1 is SGHTA, CDR2 FQGNSA. This CDR3 spans 14 amino acids. The germline V and J ends were trimmed by 6 bases and 4 bases, with 16 bases remaining between them. CDR3 loop: CASSLSQGRYEQYF. CDR3 DNA sequence: TGTGCCAGCAGTCTTAGTCAGGGGCGGTACGAGCAGTACTTC.

This clone was counted only a few times. J is TRBJ2-7 and V is TRBV5-8, with D perhaps matching TRBD1 or TRBD2 (5 bases each). V was shortened by 4 bases and J by 4 bases, with 21 bases between the two germline ends. The germline V gene encodes CDR1 SGHTS and CDR2 YDEGEE. The CDR3 runs 16 residues. CDR3 DNA sequence: TGTGCCAGCAGCCGTGGGACCTCCGGTTCGGGTTACGAGCAGTACTTC. This encodes CASSRGTSGSGYEQYF.

The chain joins TRBV7-9 to TRBJ2-7; 14 positions match TRBD2. J lost 5 bases, V lost 4 bases, and 4 bases had no gene match. Germline assignment: CDR1 SEHNR and CDR2 FQNEAQ (reference sequence). The CDR3 has 15 residues. The CDR3 coding sequence is TGTGCCAGCAGCTACGGGACTAGCGGGAGCGACGAGCAGTACTTC. Amino acid sequence: CASSYGTSGSDEQYF.

This rearrangement joins TRBV5-6 to TRBJ1-5; D might be TRBD1 (6 bases). Trimming shortened V by 2 bases and J by 2 bases, and 11 bases separated the two germline ends. This CDR3 is built from 15 residues. From germline, CDR1 is SGHDT and CDR2 YYEEEE. The CDR3 sequence: CASSFRGGGNQPQHF. The CDR3 bases are TGTGCCAGCAGCTTCAGGGGAGGGGGCAATCAGCCCCAGCATTTT.

The rearrangement links TRBV6-5 to TRBJ2-7; maybe TRBD2 (5 bases). The germline V and J ends were trimmed by 2 bases and 7 bases, with 12 bases remaining between them. Germline V gene sequence: CDR1 MNHEY, CDR2 SVGAGI. The CDR3 extends over 13 amino acids. The CDR3 DNA is TGTGCCAGCAGTTACCGTCCCAGCGGTGAGCAGTACTTC. The encoded protein is CASSYRPSGEQYF.

The V call is TRBV28, the J call TRBJ2-6; tentatively, D is TRBD1 (6 bases). CDR1 and CDR2 (germline): MDHEN, SYDVKM. This CDR3 is built from 19 residues. With 5 bases removed from V and 4 bases from J, the gap between germline ends came to 24 bases. CDR3: CASSRTGSWGVSGANVLTF. The CDR3, as DNA: TGTGCCAGCAGTCGTACAGGGAGTTGGGGTGTATCCGGGGCCAACGTCCTGACTTTC.

V usage is TRBV2 and J usage is TRBJ1-2; maybe TRBD1 (6 bases). Germline CDR1 is SNHLY and CDR2 is FYNNEI. The CDR3 consists of 14 residues. Trimming shortened V by 7 bases and J by 2 bases, and 14 bases separated the two germline ends. The CDR3 nucleotides are TGTGCCAGCACGGGACAAGGAAGAAACTATGGCTACACCTTC. It yields the protein CASTGQGRNYGYTF.

The V and J genes are TRBV27 and TRBJ2-3; the match to TRBD2 covers 7 bases. The CDR3 extends over 17 amino acids. Unmatched junction bases numbered 13, after V lost 5 bases and J lost 2 bases. Germline CDR1 and CDR2: MNHEY and SMNVEV (reference sequence). The chain's CDR3 is CASSLFSQAGLTDTQYF. The DNA of the CDR3 is TGTGCCAGCAGTCTCTTTTCCCAAGCGGGACTCACAGATACGCAGTATTTT.

The rearrangement uses TRBV28 and TRBJ1-3, with a tentative D call TRBD1 (5 bases). Trimming left V 8 bases short and J 1 base short, with 12 bases between. The CDR3 is 14 amino acids. Germline V lookup: CDR1 MDHEN, CDR2 SYDVKM. CDR3 sequence reads: CASFPGESGNTIYF. CDR3 DNA: TGTGCCAGCTTCCCGGGGGAATCTGGAAACACCATATATTTT.

This chain uses TRBV5-1 with TRBJ2-5; no definite D call. V lost 0 bases and J 1 base, leaving 13 bases between the germline ends. In germline, CDR1 is SGHRS, CDR2 YFSETQ. The CDR3 covers 16 residues. Here the CDR3 reads CASSLVVVSGQETQYF. DNA for the CDR3: TGCGCCAGCAGCTTGGTGGTTGTGTCAGGCCAAGAGACCCAGTACTTC.

The rearrangement uses TRBV7-2 and TRBJ2-2; unclear D gene. The germline V gene encodes CDR1 SGHTA and CDR2 FQGNSA. V shed 2 bases and J shed 4 bases, with 11 bases lying between them. This CDR3 is built from 15 residues. As DNA, the CDR3 is TGTGCCAGCAGCTTAATGTCCACTGCCACCGGGGAGCTGTTTTTT. This gives the protein CASSLMSTATGELFF.

This clone was detected only once. CDR3 loop: CASSYPQGHQPQHF. The CDR3 DNA is TGTGCCAGCAGTTACCCACAGGGGCATCAGCCCCAGCATTTT. The rearrangement joins TRBV6-6 to TRBJ1-5, with 7 bases identical to TRBD1. This CDR3 comprises 14 residues. Germline V gene lookup returns CDR1 MNHNY and CDR2 SVGAGI (reference sequence). The J segment lost 5 bases and the V segment lost 2 bases, leaving 3 bases of the junction unmatched.

J is TRBJ2-1 and V is TRBV19; 13 bases map to TRBD2. Germline values: CDR1 LNHDA, CDR2 SQIVND (reference sequence). CDR3 length: 15 residues. The ends lost 3 bases at V and 7 bases at J; junction bases unmatched: 3. CDR3: CASSMRTSGSNEQFF. The CDR3 bases are TGTGCCAGTAGTATGCGGACTAGCGGGAGTAATGAGCAGTTCTTC. The complete variable domain, with remaining parts taken from reference TRBV19 and TRBJ2-1, reads DGGITQSPKYLFRKEGQNVTLSCEQNLNHDAMYWYRQDPGQGLRLIYYSQIVNDFQKGDIAEGYSVSREKKESFPLTVTSAQKNPTAFYLCASSMRTSGSNEQFFGPGTRLTVL.

The V gene is TRBV28, the J gene TRBJ2-1, with D hard to call. V lost 5 bases to trimming and J lost 0 bases, with 14 bases between them. The CDR3 covers 16 residues. Germline-derived CDR1 and CDR2 are MDHEN and SYDVKM. The CDR3 protein is CASSTEARSSYNEQFF. The CDR3 DNA reads as TGTGCCAGCAGTACGGAAGCAAGAAGCTCCTACAATGAGCAGTTCTTC.